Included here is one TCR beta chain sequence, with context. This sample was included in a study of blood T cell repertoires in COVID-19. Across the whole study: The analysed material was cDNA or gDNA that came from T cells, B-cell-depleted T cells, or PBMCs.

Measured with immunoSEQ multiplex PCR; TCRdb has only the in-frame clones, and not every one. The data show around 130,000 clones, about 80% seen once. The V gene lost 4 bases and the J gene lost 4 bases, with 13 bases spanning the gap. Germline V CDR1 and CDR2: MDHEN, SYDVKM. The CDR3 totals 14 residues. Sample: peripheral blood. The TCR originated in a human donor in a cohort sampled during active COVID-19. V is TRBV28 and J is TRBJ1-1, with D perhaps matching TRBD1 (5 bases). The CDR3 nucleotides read TGTGCCAGCAGTTCCTTAGGGGAGGGCACTGAAGCTTTCTTT. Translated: CASSSLGEGTEAFF.